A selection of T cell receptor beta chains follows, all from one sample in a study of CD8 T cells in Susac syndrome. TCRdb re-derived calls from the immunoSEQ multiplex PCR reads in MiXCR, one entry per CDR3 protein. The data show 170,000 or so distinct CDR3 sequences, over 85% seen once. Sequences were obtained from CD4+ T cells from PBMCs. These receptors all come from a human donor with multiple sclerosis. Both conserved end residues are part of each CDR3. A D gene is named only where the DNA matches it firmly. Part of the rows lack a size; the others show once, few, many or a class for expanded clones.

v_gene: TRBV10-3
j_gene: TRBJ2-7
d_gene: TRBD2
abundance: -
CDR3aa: CAIRVGLASPEQYF
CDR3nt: TGTGCCATTAGAGTCGGACTAGCGAGCCCCGAGCAGTACTTC

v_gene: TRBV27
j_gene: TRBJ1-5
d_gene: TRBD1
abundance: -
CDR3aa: CASSSTGQGNQPQHF
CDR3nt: TGTGCCAGCAGTTCCACGGGACAGGGGAATCAGCCCCAGCATTTT

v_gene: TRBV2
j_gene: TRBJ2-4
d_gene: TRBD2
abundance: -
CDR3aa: CASRSTSGMANIQYF
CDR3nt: TGTGCCAGCAGATCTACTAGCGGGATGGCAAACATTCAGTACTTC

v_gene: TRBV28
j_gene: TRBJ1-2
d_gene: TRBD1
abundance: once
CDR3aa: CANSDRAYGYTF
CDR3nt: TGTGCCAACTCCGACAGGGCCTATGGCTACACCTTC

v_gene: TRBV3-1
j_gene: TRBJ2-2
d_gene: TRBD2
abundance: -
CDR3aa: CASSQVRALAGAGTGELFF
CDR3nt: TGTGCCAGCAGCCAAGTAAGAGCACTAGCGGGAGCGGGGACCGGGGAGCTGTTTTTT

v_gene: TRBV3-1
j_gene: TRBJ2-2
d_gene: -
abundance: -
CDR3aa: CASSPTGTRGLRTGELFF
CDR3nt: TGTGCCAGCAGCCCCACCGGGACAAGGGGTTTAAGGACCGGGGAGCTGTTTTTT

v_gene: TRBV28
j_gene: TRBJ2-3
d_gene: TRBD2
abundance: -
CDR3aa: CASSTSGGGLLTDTQYF
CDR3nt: TGTGCCAGCAGTACTAGCGGGGGGGGCCTCCTCACAGATACGCAGTATTTT

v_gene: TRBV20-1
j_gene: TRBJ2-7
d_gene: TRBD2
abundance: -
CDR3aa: CSARWGTSGRPRVEQYF
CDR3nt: TGCAGTGCTAGGTGGGGGACTAGCGGGAGGCCACGGGTGGAGCAGTACTTC

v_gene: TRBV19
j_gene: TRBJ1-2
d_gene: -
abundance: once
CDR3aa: CASSMDINYGYTF
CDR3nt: TGTGCCAGTAGTATGGACATTAACTATGGCTACACCTTC

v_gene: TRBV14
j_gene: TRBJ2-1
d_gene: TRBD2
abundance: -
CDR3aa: CASSAGTSGRNEQFF
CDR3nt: TGTGCCAGCAGCGCCGGGACTAGCGGCAGAAATGAGCAGTTCTTC